This TCR beta chain was captured by sequencing in a study of cytomegalovirus exposure and HLA in healthy donors. Vbeta (60) and Jbeta (13) primers were used in the PCR. Some clones are missing from TCRdb's copy, which holds only in-frame ones; the method was immunoSEQ multiplex PCR. The sample shows over 150,000 clones, 74% of them seen only once. Whereas donors were nominally healthy upon sampling, unrecorded immune exposures were probable. Germline V gene sequence: CDR1 LGHNA, CDR2 YNFKEQ. This CDR3 is built from 14 residues. Trimming shortened V by 6 bases and J by 0 bases, and 11 bases separated the two germline ends.

This clonotype was sampled from a man aged 25 to 45 in good health and CMV-seronegative. The specimen was PBMCs. The chain has TRBV4-2 and TRBJ1-1, with D possibly TRBD1 on 5 matching bases. This chain's CDR3 is CASSMGGMNTEAFF. CDR3 nucleotides: TGTGCCAGCAGTATGGGGGGAATGAACACTGAAGCTTTCTTT.